The source of this T cell receptor beta chain is a study of cytomegalovirus exposure and HLA in healthy donors. PCR primers comprised 60 Vbeta and 13 Jbeta primers. TCRdb keeps only in-frame clones here, not all; method: immunoSEQ multiplex PCR. The data hold roughly 200,000 clones, with approximately 80% observed a single time. Whole-study results and caveats: At a 0.05 false discovery rate, a later analysis found 18,000 or so TCR beta sequences to be associated with HLA alleles.

This CDR3 comprises 16 residues. The V segment lost 4 bases and the J segment 1 base; nucleotides outside the gene matches: 5. CDR1 LGHNA and CDR2 YSLEER come from the germline V gene. As concerns this clone: No antigen is known for it.

J is TRBJ2-1 and V is TRBV4-3, with TRBD2 matching over 9 bases. The sequence came from a boy between 10 and 17 years old in good health and CMV-seronegative. The sample taken for sequencing was PBMCs. The CDR3 sequence is CASSRNLAGSYNEQFF. For the CDR3, the DNA is TGCGCCAGCAGCCGCAACCTAGCGGGATCCTACAATGAGCAGTTCTTC.